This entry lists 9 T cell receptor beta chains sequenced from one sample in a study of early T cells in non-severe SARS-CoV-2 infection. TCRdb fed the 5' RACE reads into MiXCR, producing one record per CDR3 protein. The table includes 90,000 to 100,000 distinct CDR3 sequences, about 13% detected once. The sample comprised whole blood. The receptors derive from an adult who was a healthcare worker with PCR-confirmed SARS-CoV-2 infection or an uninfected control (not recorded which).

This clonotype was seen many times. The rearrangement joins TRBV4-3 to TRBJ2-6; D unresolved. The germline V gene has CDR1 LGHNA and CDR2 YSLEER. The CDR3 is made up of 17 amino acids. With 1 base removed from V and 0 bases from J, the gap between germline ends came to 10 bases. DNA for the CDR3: TGCGCCAGCAGCCAAGCCGCTGGTAGCTCTGGGGCCAACGTCCTGACTTTC. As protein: CASSQAAGSSGANVLTF.

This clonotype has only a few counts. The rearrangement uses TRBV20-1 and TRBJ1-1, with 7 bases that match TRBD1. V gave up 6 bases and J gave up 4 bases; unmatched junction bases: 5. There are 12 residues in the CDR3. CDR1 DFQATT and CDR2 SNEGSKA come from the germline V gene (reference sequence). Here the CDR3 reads CSAETGTTEAFF. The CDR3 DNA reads TGCAGTGCCGAGACAGGGACCACTGAAGCTTTCTTT.

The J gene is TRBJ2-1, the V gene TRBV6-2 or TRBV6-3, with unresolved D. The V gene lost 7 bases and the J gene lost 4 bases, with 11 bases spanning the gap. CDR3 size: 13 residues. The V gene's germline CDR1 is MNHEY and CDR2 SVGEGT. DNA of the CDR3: TGTGCCAGCACCCCCATGGGGTACAATGAGCAGTTCTTC. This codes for CASTPMGYNEQFF.

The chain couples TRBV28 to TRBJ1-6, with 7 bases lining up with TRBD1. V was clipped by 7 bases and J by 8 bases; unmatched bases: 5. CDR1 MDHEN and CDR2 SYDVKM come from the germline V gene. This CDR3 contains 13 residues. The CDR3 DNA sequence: TGTGCCAGCAATAGGGGGCCCTATTCACCCCTCCACTTT. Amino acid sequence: CASNRGPYSPLHF.

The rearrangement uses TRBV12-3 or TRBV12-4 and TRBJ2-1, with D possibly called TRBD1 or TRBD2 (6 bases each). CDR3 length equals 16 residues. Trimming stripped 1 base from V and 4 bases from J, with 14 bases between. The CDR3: CASSLGGAGRYNEQFF. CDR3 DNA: TGTGCCAGCAGTTTAGGGGGGGCAGGGCGGTACAATGAGCAGTTCTTC.

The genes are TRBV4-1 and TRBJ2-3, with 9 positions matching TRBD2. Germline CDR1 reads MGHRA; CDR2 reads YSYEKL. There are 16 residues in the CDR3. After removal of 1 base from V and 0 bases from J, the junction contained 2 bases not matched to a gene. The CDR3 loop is CASSQATSGSTDTQYF. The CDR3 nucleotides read TGCGCCAGCAGCCAAGCGACTAGCGGAAGCACAGATACGCAGTATTTT.

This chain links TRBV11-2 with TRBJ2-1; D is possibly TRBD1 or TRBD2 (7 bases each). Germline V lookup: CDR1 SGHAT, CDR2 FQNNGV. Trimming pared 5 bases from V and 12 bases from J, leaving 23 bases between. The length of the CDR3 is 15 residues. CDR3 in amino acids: CASSIHRGGRAWQFF. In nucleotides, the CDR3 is TGTGCCAGCAGCATCCACAGGGGAGGGAGGGCCTGGCAGTTCTTC.

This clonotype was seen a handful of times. CDR3 in amino acids: CASGTSGIGELFF. CDR3 DNA: TGTGCCTCTGGGACTAGCGGGATCGGGGAGCTGTTTTTT. The chain recombines TRBV2 with TRBJ2-2, with 13 nucleotides matching TRBD2. Germline assignment: CDR1 SNHLY and CDR2 FYNNEI. V was clipped by 11 bases and J by 7 bases; unmatched bases: 4. This CDR3 spans 13 amino acids.

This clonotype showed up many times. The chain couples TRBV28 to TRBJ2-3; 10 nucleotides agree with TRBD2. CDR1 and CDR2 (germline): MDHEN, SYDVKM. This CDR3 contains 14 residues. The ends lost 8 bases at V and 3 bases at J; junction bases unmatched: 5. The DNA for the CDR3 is TGTGCCAGCTTCTCTAGCGGGAGTACAGATACGCAGTATTTT. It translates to CASFSSGSTDTQYF.